A single sample gave rise to the 16 T cell receptor beta chains below, sequenced in a study of blood T cell repertoires in COVID-19. Method: immunoSEQ multiplex PCR; TCRdb's copy keeps in-frame clones and lacks some. The sample yields about 190,000 clones, about 88% seen once. The sample comprised peripheral blood. These receptors originate from a woman between 40 and 50 years old who had recovered from COVID-19.

The chain carries TRBV2 and TRBJ1-3; maybe TRBD1 (6 bases). V lost 7 bases and J lost 0, with 13 bases in between. The germline gives CDR1 SNHLY, CDR2 FYNNEI. CDR3 size: 15 residues. The DNA for the CDR3 is TGTGCCAGCATCCCGGGACACCGCTCTGGAAACACCATATATTTT. Translated, it gives CASIPGHRSGNTIYF.

The V and J genes are TRBV5-1 and TRBJ2-2; D perhaps matches TRBD2 (6 bases). V lost 7 bases to trimming and J lost 7 bases, with 11 bases between them. Germline assignment: CDR1 SGHRS and CDR2 YFSETQ. CDR3 size: 12 residues. CDR3 sequence reads: CASGGTGGELFF. In DNA form, the CDR3 reads TGCGCCAGCGGCGGGACGGGCGGGGAGCTGTTTTTT.

This sequence joins TRBV10-2 and TRBJ2-5; a possible D gene is TRBD2 (6 bases). The CDR3 runs 15 residues. Germline loops: CDR1 WSHSY, CDR2 SAAADI. V was clipped by 0 bases and J by 9 bases, with 17 bases between them. Written as DNA, the CDR3 is TGCGCCAGCAGTGAGTCGATCAGCCGCCGGAGGGCCCAGTACTTC. Protein: CASSESISRRRAQYF.

The sample holds one count of this clone. The gene calls are TRBV18 and TRBJ2-3; 10 bases align to TRBD2. Germline lookup yields CDR1 KGHSH and CDR2 LQKENI. CDR3 length: 16 amino acids. Losses at the gene ends were 3 bases for V and 1 base for J; bases not matched to a gene: 4. CDR3: CASSPASGSGTDTQYF. In DNA, the CDR3 is TGTGCCAGCTCACCGGCTAGCGGGAGTGGCACAGATACGCAGTATTTT.

The chain links TRBV29-1 to TRBJ2-5; 10 bases map to TRBD2. J was trimmed by 1 base and V by 7 bases; bases with no gene match: 12. Germline V CDR1 and CDR2: SQVTM, ANQGSEA. CDR3 length: 16 amino acids. The CDR3: CSAPRASGSSQETQYF. The CDR3 DNA follows: TGCAGCGCCCCACGGGCTAGCGGGAGCTCCCAAGAGACCCAGTACTTC.

This clone was recorded a few times. The chain has TRBV29-1 and TRBJ2-3, with D possibly matching TRBD1 (5 bases). The V end lost 2 bases, the J end lost 7 bases, and 7 bases lay between the germline ends. Germline values: CDR1 SQVTM, CDR2 ANQGSEA. This CDR3 contains 11 residues. The CDR3 sequence is CSVERQYTQYF. CDR3 sequence (DNA): TGCAGCGTTGAACGACAGTATACGCAGTATTTT.

CDR3 in DNA: TGTGCCAGTAAAAACCCCCACCTCGGGGAAAAACTGTTTTTT. Amino acids: CASKNPHLGEKLFF. This chain uses TRBV19 with TRBJ1-4; unclear D gene. The CDR3 length is 14 residues. Germline loops: CDR1 LNHDA, CDR2 SQIVND (reference sequence). Between the trimmed V and J ends, which lost 7 bases and 8 bases, there was a span of 17 bases. Full variable domain (rest looked up from reference TRBV19 and TRBJ1-4): DGGITQSPKYLFRKEGQNVTLSCEQNLNHDAMYWYRQDPGQGLRLIYYSQIVNDFQKGDIAEGYSVSREKKESFPLTVTSAQKNPTAFYLCASKNPHLGEKLFFGSGTQLSVL.

The V call is TRBV2, the J call TRBJ2-7; 12 bases map to TRBD1. CDR3 length equals 17 residues. V trimming: 6 bases; J trimming: 5 bases; junction bases outside the gene matches: 14. The germline CDR1 and CDR2 sequences are SNHLY and FYNNEI. Here the CDR3 reads CASSLGVGTGGGNEQYF. Written as DNA, the CDR3 is TGTGCCAGCAGCCTCGGGGTTGGGACAGGGGGCGGGAACGAGCAGTACTTC.

The chain combines TRBV12-3 or TRBV12-4 with TRBJ1-2; D is undetermined. This CDR3 spans 13 amino acids. Trimming shortened V by 4 bases and J by 4 bases, and 10 bases separated the two germline ends. The CDR3 reads CASSSREIYGYTF. CDR3 in DNA: TGTGCCAGCAGTTCTCGGGAGATCTATGGCTACACCTTC.

The chain is built from TRBV30 and TRBJ2-7, with TRBD2 matching over 7 bases. Per the germline V gene, CDR1 is GTSNPN and CDR2 is SVGIG (reference sequence). V was clipped by 4 bases and J by 9 bases; unmatched bases: 12. The CDR3 is 13 residues long. The CDR3 reads CAWMLAGGRRQYF. The CDR3 nucleotides are TGTGCCTGGATGTTAGCGGGTGGCCGACGGCAGTACTTC.

V is TRBV27 and J is TRBJ2-7, with 11 bases lining up with TRBD1. Germline assignment: CDR1 MNHEY and CDR2 SMNVEV (reference sequence). The length of the CDR3 is 17 residues. J lost 6 bases, V lost 5 bases, and 15 bases had no gene match. Here the CDR3 reads CASSPRLRPGQGVEQYF. In DNA form, the CDR3 reads TGTGCCAGCAGTCCTCGATTGAGACCGGGACAGGGGGTCGAGCAGTACTTC.

The chain recombines TRBV14 with TRBJ2-3; 7 positions agree with TRBD2. Germline loops: CDR1 SGHDN, CDR2 FVKESK. The CDR3 covers 19 residues. V lost 0 bases, J lost 3 bases, and 15 bases stayed unmatched. As DNA, the CDR3 is TGTGCCAGCAGCCAAGATTGGAGCGGGGCCCTGGGGGTTACAGATACGCAGTATTTT. The encoded protein is CASSQDWSGALGVTDTQYF.

The table lists this clone with a few counts. The chain couples TRBV28 to TRBJ1-4; TRBD1 matches 9 bases. Germline V gene sequence: CDR1 MDHEN, CDR2 SYDVKM. J was trimmed by 0 bases and V by 6 bases; bases with no gene match: 8. CDR3 length equals 17 residues. The CDR3 reads CASSFDRGVTTNEKLFF. CDR3 DNA sequence: TGTGCCAGCAGCTTCGACAGGGGGGTGACAACTAATGAAAAACTGTTTTTT.

This clone was detected once. J is TRBJ2-1 and V is TRBV11-2; TRBD2 aligns across 8 bases. The CDR3 runs 16 residues. The junction had 6 bases not matched to a gene; V was cut back by 1 base and J by 4 bases. CDR1 and CDR2 (germline): SGHAT, FQNNGV. Written as DNA, the CDR3 is TGTGCCAGCAGCTTAGTGATGGCGGGAGGATACAATGAGCAGTTCTTC. It encodes CASSLVMAGGYNEQFF.

The genes are TRBV5-1 and TRBJ1-2; TRBD1 matches at 8 bases. The CDR3 covers 13 residues. Germline-derived CDR1 and CDR2 are SGHRS and YFSETQ. Germline trimming cut 4 bases from V and 10 bases from J; bases unmatched to any gene: 9. CDR3 DNA sequence: TGCGCCAGCAGCCTAGGACAGGGTTCAATCTACACCTTC. Encoded protein: CASSLGQGSIYTF.

This clone showed up just once. The chain recombines TRBV6-1 with TRBJ2-5; TRBD1 matches at 9 bases. Trimming removed 3 bases from V and 5 bases from J; junction bases left unmatched: 7. CDR1 and CDR2 (germline): MNHNS, SASEGT. This CDR3 comprises 15 residues. The CDR3 region has the DNA TGTGCCAGCAGTGAGGTACAGGGGGCTTGGGAGACCCAGTACTTC. It is translated as CASSEVQGAWETQYF.